The 8 T cell receptor beta chains below come from one sample, sequenced in a study of blood T cell repertoires in COVID-19. The method was immunoSEQ multiplex PCR; TCRdb's version includes in-frame clones alone and lacks a portion of them. The data hold hundreds of thousands of clones, with approximately 89% observed a single time. Sequencing input: PBMCs or T cells enriched from blood (not recorded which). These receptor sequences come from a woman in her thirties with acute COVID-19.

V usage is TRBV11-2 and J usage is TRBJ1-5; tentative D call: TRBD1 (6 bases). Germline loops: CDR1 SGHAT, CDR2 FQNNGV. The CDR3 extends over 15 amino acids. The V end lost 0 bases, the J end lost 3 bases, and 9 bases lay between the germline ends. In DNA, the CDR3 is TGTGCCAGCAGCTTAGAGGGGGCGATCAATCAGCCCCAGCATTTT. It is translated as CASSLEGAINQPQHF.

This clone has a handful of counts. This rearrangement joins TRBV19 to TRBJ1-6; 7 nucleotides agree with TRBD1. The CDR3 has 14 amino acids. From germline, CDR1 is LNHDA and CDR2 SQIVND (reference sequence). After removal of 7 bases from V and 9 bases from J, the junction contained 9 bases not matched to a gene. CDR3 coding DNA: TGTGCCAGTAAACCGGGACAGTTTGGTTCACCCCTCCACTTT. This translates into CASKPGQFGSPLHF.

The V and J genes are TRBV25-1 and TRBJ1-1, with a tentative D call TRBD1 (6 bases). This CDR3 has 14 residues. With 4 bases removed from V and 3 bases from J, the gap between germline ends came to 12 bases. Germline-derived CDR1 and CDR2 are MGHDK and SYGVNS. The CDR3 loop reads CASSAQGRYTEAFF. The DNA of the CDR3 is TGTGCCAGCAGTGCACAGGGTAGGTACACTGAAGCTTTCTTT.

This chain connects TRBV6-5 to TRBJ1-5; 7 bases agree with TRBD1. The CDR3 length is 13 residues. V trimming: 5 bases; J trimming: 7 bases; junction bases outside the gene matches: 5. Germline V gene data show CDR1 as MNHEY and CDR2 as SVGAGI. CDR3 DNA: TGTGCCAGCAGTACTACAGGGGCACAGCCCCAGCATTTT. This gives the protein CASSTTGAQPQHF.

Details on this clone: Other DNA sequences in this sample translate to the same CDR3. The chain is built from TRBV30 and TRBJ1-1; no definite D call. Germline values: CDR1 GTSNPN, CDR2 SVGIG (reference sequence). The CDR3 is 13 amino acids. V was cut by 0 bases and J by 5 bases, with 10 bases left in between. The CDR3 nucleotides are TGTGCCTGGAGTGTCTCGGGAGGAACTGAAGCTTTCTTT. Encoded protein: CAWSVSGGTEAFF.

The CDR3 is CASSPRAFEDRDRDGYTF. CDR3 nucleotide sequence: TGTGCCAGTAGTCCGAGGGCCTTTGAGGACAGGGATAGGGATGGCTACACCTTC. This chain uses TRBV19 with TRBJ1-2, with 8 bases lining up with TRBD1. CDR3 length: 18 residues. Germline CDR1 and CDR2: LNHDA and SQIVND (reference sequence). Trimming cost V 5 bases and J 6 bases; bases outside gene matches: 20.

The chain combines TRBV5-1 with TRBJ1-1, with D perhaps matching TRBD1 (6 bases). Trimming took off 4 bases at V and 4 bases at J, with 14 bases between the two ends. The germline CDR1 and CDR2 sequences are SGHRS and YFSETQ. CDR3 length: 14 residues. The CDR3 region has the DNA TGCGCCAGCAGCCTACCACAGGGTGCCACTGAAGCTTTCTTT. It specifies CASSLPQGATEAFF.

The chain joins TRBV19 to TRBJ2-1, with TRBD1 matching over 9 bases. This CDR3 contains 17 residues. Trimming took 2 bases from V and 3 from J; bases not matched to a gene: 8. The germline CDR1 and CDR2 sequences are LNHDA and SQIVND (reference sequence). The CDR3 loop is CASSIHRRDRVYNEQFF. CDR3 sequence (DNA): TGTGCCAGTAGTATACACCGCCGGGACAGGGTCTACAATGAGCAGTTCTTC.